The entry below describes one T cell receptor beta chain. Germline-derived CDR1 and CDR2 are SEHNR and FQNEAQ (reference sequence). The CDR3 runs 15 residues. Trimming took off 1 base at V and 0 bases at J, with 7 bases between the two ends. MiXCR, applied by TCRdb to the 5' RACE reads, yields one record per CDR3 protein. The data contain roughly 510,000 distinct CDR3 sequences, 17% of them singletons. This sample was included in a study of T-cell memory formation after mild COVID-19. Source material: PBMCs or a T cell subset sorted from them (not recorded which). The J gene is TRBJ2-1, the V gene TRBV7-9; D unresolved. The sequence was collected from an adult woman who had mild COVID-19 (a few samples of this study predate the infection). Cell type and time point are not known. The CDR3 bases are TGTGCCAGCAGCTTAGGGGTAAGCTCCTACAATGAGCAGTTCTTC. It codes for CASSLGVSSYNEQFF.